This T cell receptor beta chain emerged from a study of technical replicates of blood from several donors. Here immunoSEQ multiplex PCR was the method, and the copy in TCRdb shows in-frame clones only, minus some. Of tens of thousands of clones in the sample, roughly 90% are singletons; the top ten hold 0.42%. The CDR3 runs to 12 residues. Germline V gives CDR1 GTSNPN, CDR2 SVGIG (reference sequence). Trimming cost V 4 bases and J 3 bases; bases outside gene matches: 1. The sequencing sample was made of T cells isolated from PBMCs. The TCR sequence derives from a human donor in good health. The chain couples TRBV30 to TRBJ2-7; 9 bases match TRBD2. In DNA form, the CDR3 reads TGTGCCTGGACTAGCGGGAACTACGAGCAGTACTTC. This translates into CAWTSGNYEQYF.